The rows below give T cell receptor beta chains drawn from one sample of a study of blood T cell repertoires in COVID-19. The protocol was immunoSEQ multiplex PCR, while the TCRdb copy is restricted to in-frame clones and leaves out a portion. The data hold 180,000 or so clones, with approximately 84% observed a single time. Sample: PBMCs or T cells enriched from blood (not recorded which). These receptors were obtained from a man aged 35 to 55 who had recovered from COVID-19. Each CDR3 is given with its conserved first and last residue. Fields, in order: J gene, clone size, D gene, V gene, CDR3 protein, CDR3 DNA. D genes are given only for firm matches. Clone size, where shown, is once, few, many, or a class for clones that have expanded.

>TRBJ1-2|NA|NA|TRBV5-4
CASSPPGFDYGYTF
TGTGCCAGCAGCCCGCCCGGGTTTGACTATGGCTACACCTTC
>TRBJ1-5|NA|TRBD1|TRBV7-9
CASSLTGIQPQHF
TGTGCCAGCAGCTTGACAGGGATTCAGCCCCAGCATTTT
>TRBJ1-1|NA|NA|TRBV7-8
CASSSGHMNTEAFF
TGTGCCAGCAGCTCCGGACACATGAACACTGAAGCTTTCTTT
>TRBJ2-1|once|NA|TRBV6-2/TRBV6-3
CASSYSSGLLQDEQFF
TGTGCCAGCAGTTACTCGTCTGGATTACTTCAGGATGAGCAGTTCTTC
>TRBJ2-5|NA|TRBD1|TRBV28
CASSLVPDRGETQYF
TGTGCCAGCAGTTTAGTACCCGACAGGGGTGAGACCCAGTACTTC
>TRBJ2-7|NA|NA|TRBV2
CASSEESYEQYF
TGTGCCAGCAGTGAGGAGAGCTACGAGCAGTACTTC
>TRBJ2-7|NA|TRBD1|TRBV13
CASSLGGQGSYEQYF
TGTGCCAGCAGCTTAGGCGGACAGGGGTCCTACGAGCAGTACTTC
>TRBJ1-1|NA|NA|TRBV6-5
CASHTTAANTEAFF
TGTGCCAGTCATACCACGGCGGCGAACACTGAAGCTTTCTTT
>TRBJ2-1|NA|TRBD1|TRBV7-7
CASSPRQGYNEQFF
TGTGCCAGCAGCCCGAGACAGGGCTACAATGAGCAGTTCTTC
>TRBJ2-1|NA|TRBD1|TRBV24-1
CATCPGQGYNEQFF
TGTGCCACCTGTCCGGGACAGGGCTACAATGAGCAGTTCTTC
>TRBJ1-1|NA|NA|TRBV30
CALSAGLGTEAFF
TGTGCCTTAAGTGCGGGTCTCGGCACTGAAGCTTTCTTT
>TRBJ2-1|once|TRBD2|TRBV5-1
CASSLEGRGLAGNEQFF
TGCGCCAGCAGCTTGGAAGGGAGGGGACTAGCGGGCAATGAGCAGTTCTTC
>TRBJ1-1|NA|NA|TRBV10-3
CAISEQGLRTEAFF
TGTGCCATCAGTGAGCAGGGGCTTAGGACTGAAGCTTTCTTT
>TRBJ1-1|NA|NA|TRBV11-2
CASSLSPAGITEAFF
TGTGCCAGCAGCCTGAGCCCCGCGGGGATCACTGAAGCTTTCTTT
>TRBJ2-4|NA|TRBD1|TRBV19
CASSLGQGVAKNIQYF
TGTGCCAGTAGTTTGGGACAGGGGGTAGCCAAAAACATTCAGTACTTC
>TRBJ1-2|NA|TRBD1|TRBV5-1
CASSSEPGDRWGFTF
TGCGCCAGCAGCTCCGAACCGGGGGACAGGTGGGGTTTCACCTTC
>TRBJ2-3|NA|TRBD2|TRBV15
CATSSGLTGGAGDTQYF
TGTGCCACCAGCAGTGGGCTTACCGGGGGGGCAGGAGATACGCAGTATTTT
>TRBJ2-2|NA|TRBD2|TRBV5-1
CASSPNIAGGNGGELFF
TGCGCCAGCAGCCCAAATATAGCGGGGGGAAATGGCGGGGAGCTGTTTTTT
>TRBJ1-1|NA|TRBD1|TRBV10-3
CAISEQGQGRAEAFF
TGTGCCATCAGTGAGCAGGGACAGGGCCGTGCTGAAGCTTTCTTT
>TRBJ1-6|NA|TRBD1|TRBV5-6
CASSYRITTGAHSSPLHF
TGTGCCAGCAGCTACCGAATAACGACAGGGGCACATAGTTCACCCCTCCACTTT